These 16 T cell receptor beta chains originate from one sample sequenced in a study of CD8+CD57+ T cells in acquired aplastic anemia (dated by TCRdb to about 2018). Sequencing took place on an Illumina HiSeq 2000. Genomic DNA served as template for TCR beta VDJ combination and CDR3 sequence profiling. TCRdb reanalyzed the raw reads on its own, using fastp at Q25 for trimming and MiXCR for clone calling, and kept in-frame beta chains. Here each entry gathers all rows of one CDR3 protein and keeps the most common genes and DNA. For this sample the table gives fewer than 250,000 distinct CDR3 sequences, of which around 50% were detected only once. The leading ten clones occupy about 17% of the sample. The sample consisted of sorted CD4+, CD8+, or CD8+CD57+ T cells (not recorded which) from PBMCs. The receptors were sampled from a human donor in good health, serving as a control.

The CDR3 DNA is TGTGCCACCAGCAGGGGAACAGGGTGGAGGTTCGACGAGCAGTACTTC. Residues: CATSRGTGWRFDEQYF. V gene TRBV15 combines with J gene TRBJ2-7; possibly TRBD1 for D (6 bases). This CDR3 is built from 16 residues. V lost 3 bases, J lost 5 bases, and 20 bases lay in between. Germline-derived CDR1 and CDR2 are LNHNV and YYDKDF (reference sequence).

This clonotype came up a few times. The chain combines TRBV5-1 with TRBJ2-7, with D possibly being TRBD1 or TRBD2 (5 bases each). CDR3 length: 15 residues. V was shortened by 4 bases and J by 6 bases, with 20 bases between the two germline ends. The germline gives CDR1 SGHRS, CDR2 YFSETQ. The chain's CDR3 is CASSPGWQGDREQYF. DNA for the CDR3: TGCGCCAGCAGCCCAGGGTGGCAGGGAGATCGCGAGCAGTACTTC.

The CDR3 region is CASSEVTSGDNEQFF. The CDR3 DNA follows: TGTGCCAGCAGTGAAGTTACTAGCGGGGACAATGAGCAGTTCTTC. This chain joins TRBV25-1 and TRBJ2-1; 10 bases fit TRBD2. The CDR3 length is 15 residues. The V and J ends lost 2 bases and 5 bases, in that order; junction bases with no gene match: 3. Per germline, CDR1 MGHDK and CDR2 SYGVNS.

This clonotype was seen many times. V is TRBV11-3 and J is TRBJ2-7, with 10 bases that match TRBD1. The germline V gene encodes CDR1 SGHNT and CDR2 YENEEA. With 8 bases clipped from V and 6 bases from J, the junction kept 10 bases outside the gene matches. The CDR3 is made up of 14 amino acids. The CDR3 region has the DNA TGTGCCAGCTCAAGGGGGACAGGGGCTTCCGAGCAGTACTTC. Translation: CASSRGTGASEQYF.

This clonotype has ten or more counts. This rearrangement joins TRBV7-2 to TRBJ1-1, with unresolved D. The CDR3 covers 15 residues. The germline V and J ends were trimmed by 5 bases and 7 bases, with 20 bases remaining between them. The germline CDR1 and CDR2 sequences are SGHTA and FQGNSA. For the CDR3, the DNA is TGTGCCAGCAGCCCTTTCTCCGGGCCGACCTTTGAAGCTTTCTTT. Its translation: CASSPFSGPTFEAFF.

This clonotype was detected many times. The chain carries TRBV6-5 and TRBJ1-2, with TRBD1 matching over 7 bases. From germline, CDR1 is MNHEY and CDR2 SVGAGI. The V gene end was trimmed by 2 bases and the J gene end by 4 bases; junction bases not matched to a gene: 7. The CDR3 is 15 amino acids. The CDR3 protein is CASSYPTGSGYGYTF. The CDR3 DNA follows: TGTGCCAGCAGTTACCCGACAGGGTCCGGCTATGGCTACACCTTC.

In its sample, this clonotype was seen a few times. The CDR3 region is CASSLLAGGNEQYF. CDR3 in DNA: TGTGCCAGCAGCTTACTAGCGGGGGGAAACGAGCAGTACTTC. The rearrangement joins TRBV7-3 to TRBJ2-7; 11 nucleotides line up with TRBD2. This CDR3 is 14 amino acids long. Germline V CDR1 and CDR2: SGHTA, FQGTGA. Unmatched junction bases numbered 2, after V lost 2 bases and J lost 5 bases.

The chain employs TRBV2 and TRBJ2-3, with unresolved D. V shed 5 bases and J shed 2 bases, with 17 bases lying between them. Germline V gives CDR1 SNHLY, CDR2 FYNNEI. The CDR3 runs to 16 residues. CDR3 protein: CASSLQFPRVTDTQYF. The CDR3 bases are TGTGCCAGCAGTTTACAATTCCCTAGGGTCACAGATACGCAGTATTTT.

The chain combines TRBV7-2 with TRBJ1-1, with 8 bases lining up with TRBD1. The CDR3 totals 14 residues. The germline V gene has CDR1 SGHTA and CDR2 FQGNSA. The chain's CDR3 is CARRPGQGRTEAFF. CDR3 nucleotide sequence: TGTGCTAGACGACCAGGACAGGGTAGGACTGAAGCTTTCTTT.

This clonotype was seen repeatedly, ten times or more. This chain joins TRBV20-1 and TRBJ1-4; tentative D call: TRBD1 (5 bases). This CDR3 region has 12 residues. V gave up 3 bases and J gave up 11 bases, with 13 bases separating them. Germline V CDR1 and CDR2: DFQATT, SNEGSKA (reference sequence). This chain's CDR3 is CSARSQEGKLFF. Here the CDR3 DNA reads TGCAGTGCTAGGAGCCAGGAGGGGAAACTGTTTTTT.

V gene TRBV29-1 combines with J gene TRBJ2-7, with D uncertain. Between the trimmed V and J ends, which lost 8 bases and 9 bases, there was a span of 14 bases. Germline V gene sequence: CDR1 SQVTM, CDR2 ANQGSEA. The CDR3 runs to 10 residues. The CDR3, as DNA: TGCAGCTTGGGCAGTAACGGGCAGTACTTC. This gives the protein CSLGSNGQYF.

V gene TRBV7-9 combines with J gene TRBJ1-6, with D possibly matching TRBD1 (6 bases). Between the trimmed V and J ends, which lost 2 bases and 0 bases, there was a span of 11 bases. The CDR3 is made up of 17 amino acids. Germline CDR1 and CDR2: SEHNR and FQNEAQ (reference sequence). CDR3 DNA sequence: TGTGCCAGCAGCTTATGGGGGCCCAGCTCCTATAATTCACCCCTCCACTTT. Translated: CASSLWGPSSYNSPLHF.

The V and J genes are TRBV15 and TRBJ2-3; TRBD1 might be the D (6 bases). Per germline, CDR1 LNHNV and CDR2 YYDKDF (reference sequence). V lost 0 bases and J 9 bases, leaving 10 bases between the germline ends. The CDR3 is made up of 13 amino acids. CDR3 bases: TGTGCCACCAGCAGAGATCGACAGGCCACGCAGTATTTT. It codes for CATSRDRQATQYF.

This clonotype was seen at least ten times. This chain links TRBV29-1 with TRBJ1-4; a weak D match, TRBD1 (5 bases). This CDR3 has 13 residues. Germline V gene data show CDR1 as SQVTM and CDR2 as ANQGSEA. V was clipped by 5 bases and J by 6 bases, with 13 bases between them. The CDR3, as DNA: TGCAGCGTTAGGAGGGGTATGGATGAAAAACTGTTTTTT. It yields the protein CSVRRGMDEKLFF.

This clonotype was seen many times. V and J are TRBV29-1 and TRBJ1-1, with a possible D match to TRBD1 (5 bases). Germline CDR1 reads SQVTM; CDR2 reads ANQGSEA. This CDR3 has 12 residues. The germline V and J ends were trimmed by 4 bases and 1 base, with 7 bases remaining between them. CDR3 bases: TGCAGCGTTGCCCAGGGGAACACTGAAGCTTTCTTT. It is translated as CSVAQGNTEAFF.

This clonotype was counted many times. The chain is built from TRBV4-2 and TRBJ2-3, with 10 bases identical to TRBD2. Looked up from germline, CDR1 is LGHNA and CDR2 is YNFKEQ. After removal of 4 bases from V and 0 bases from J, the junction contained 7 bases not matched to a gene. This CDR3 has 17 amino acids. The DNA of the CDR3 is TGTGCCAGCAGCCGCCGGGATAGCGGGGGGAGCACAGATACGCAGTATTTT. It codes for CASSRRDSGGSTDTQYF.